This passage covers 29 T cell receptor beta chains from one sample sequenced in a study of monozygotic twins with inflammatory bowel disease. TCRdb reworked the 5' RACE reads into one entry per CDR3 protein, no DNA. Listed are about 160,000 distinct CDR3 sequences; approximately 2.5% falls within the top ten. The sample was blood. These receptors all come from a human donor with ulcerative colitis or Crohn's disease, or a healthy co-twin of an affected twin (not recorded which).

The chain employs TRBV7-8 and TRBJ1-5; TCRdb's D call of TRBD1 is untestable without DNA. Germline CDR1 reads SGHVS; CDR2 reads FQNEAQ. CDR3 size: 14 residues. The CDR3 reads CASSSPGTGQPQHF.

The rearrangement links TRBV12-3 or TRBV12-4 to TRBJ2-1. The CDR3 spans 14 residues. CDR3: CASRTQGLYNEQFF.

J is TRBJ2-6 and V is TRBV4-3; TCRdb's D gene call, TRBD1, goes unchecked for lack of DNA. From germline, CDR1 is LGHNA and CDR2 YSLEER. The CDR3 runs 17 residues. CDR3 sequence: CASSYSQGASGANVLTF.

This chain uses TRBV19 with TRBJ2-1; TCRdb's D gene call, TRBD1, goes unchecked for lack of DNA. Germline V CDR1 and CDR2: LNHDA, SQIVND (reference sequence). The CDR3 spans 17 residues. Here the CDR3 reads CASMEGQPTRSYNEQFF.

This sequence joins TRBV5-1 and TRBJ1-2. From germline, CDR1 is SGHRS and CDR2 YFSETQ. The CDR3 is 14 amino acids. The CDR3 loop is CASSLALQDYGYTF.

The CDR3 spells CAREEGWNTGELFF. The chain uses TRBV25-1 and TRBJ2-2; checking the TCRdb D call of TRBD2 is not possible without DNA. Germline V lookup: CDR1 MGHDK, CDR2 SYGVNS. This CDR3 contains 14 residues. The variable domain in full, completed from reference TRBV25-1 and TRBJ2-2, reads EADIYQTPRYLVIGTGKKITLECSQTMGHDKMYWYQQDPGMELHLIHYSYGVNSTEKGDLSSESTVSRIRTEHFPLTLESARPSHTSQYLCAREEGWNTGELFFGEGSRLTVL.

This rearrangement joins TRBV6-5 to TRBJ2-1; TCRdb lists TRBD1, though no DNA is available to test this call. Germline V gene sequence: CDR1 MNHEY, CDR2 SVGAGI. The CDR3 is 12 amino acids. The CDR3 is CATWGRFNEQFF.

The chain recombines TRBV24-1 with TRBJ2-5; the TRBD2 assignment by TCRdb is unverifiable without DNA. This CDR3 has 15 amino acids. The germline V gene encodes CDR1 KGHDR and CDR2 SFDVKD. The CDR3 here is CATSDSTSGSKTQYF.

The chain is built from TRBV19 and TRBJ2-2; checking the TCRdb D call of TRBD1 is not possible without DNA. The CDR3 runs to 15 residues. The germline V gene encodes CDR1 LNHDA and CDR2 SQIVND (reference sequence). CDR3 residues: CASSITGTNTGELFF. The whole variable domain, remainder taken from reference TRBV19 and TRBJ2-2, is DGGITQSPKYLFRKEGQNVTLSCEQNLNHDAMYWYRQDPGQGLRLIYYSQIVNDFQKGDIAEGYSVSREKKESFPLTVTSAQKNPTAFYLCASSITGTNTGELFFGEGSRLTVL.

The chain uses TRBV7-9 and TRBJ2-7. The CDR3 spans 14 residues. From germline, CDR1 is SEHNR and CDR2 FQNEAQ (reference sequence). Here the CDR3 reads CASSPRRGSYEQYF.

The genes are TRBV5-1 and TRBJ2-5; without DNA, the TCRdb call of TRBD1 cannot be checked. This CDR3 comprises 15 residues. The germline V gene has CDR1 SGHRS and CDR2 YFSETQ. The chain's CDR3 is CASSSLAGSSETQYF.

This chain uses TRBV19 with TRBJ1-2; TCRdb gives TRBD1 as the D gene, but with no DNA this cannot be confirmed. CDR1 LNHDA and CDR2 SQIVND come from the germline V gene (reference sequence). The CDR3 consists of 16 residues. The chain's CDR3 is CASRPPQGATAYGYTF.

The chain links TRBV5-1 to TRBJ2-2; TCRdb's D gene call, TRBD1, goes unchecked for lack of DNA. Germline CDR1 reads SGHRS; CDR2 reads YFSETQ. This CDR3 has 15 residues. The CDR3 is CASSLGGVNTGELFF.

This chain links TRBV29-1 with TRBJ2-1. The length of the CDR3 is 13 residues. Looked up from germline, CDR1 is SQVTM and CDR2 is ANQGSEA. CDR3 amino acids: CSVVREVINEQFF.

The V gene is TRBV24-1, the J gene TRBJ2-1; TCRdb indicates TRBD1, and absent DNA this call remains unverified. CDR3 length: 16 amino acids. Per germline, CDR1 KGHDR and CDR2 SFDVKD. CDR3 residues: CATSATRDRAGNEQFF.

CDR3 sequence reads: CATSERRGVGETQYF. V and J are TRBV24-1 and TRBJ2-5; the D call of TRBD1 rests on TCRdb alone, since no DNA is present to check it. Germline CDR1 is KGHDR and CDR2 is SFDVKD. The CDR3 loop spans 15 amino acids.

The chain recombines TRBV24-1 with TRBJ2-5; TCRdb's assignment of TRBD2 cannot be checked, as there is no DNA. This CDR3 contains 15 residues. Germline assignment: CDR1 KGHDR and CDR2 SFDVKD. The CDR3: CATSDSGRARETQYF.

The V and J genes are TRBV5-6 and TRBJ2-7; no DNA is available, so the TRBD2 call from TCRdb remains unchecked. The CDR3 contains 14 residues. From germline, CDR1 is SGHDT and CDR2 YYEEEE. CDR3 amino acids: CASISSGRGYEQYF.

The chain employs TRBV24-1 and TRBJ2-1; TCRdb reports TRBD2, a call that lacks DNA to check it against. The CDR3 extends over 14 amino acids. Germline lookup yields CDR1 KGHDR and CDR2 SFDVKD. Here the CDR3 reads CATARGTRRNEQFF.

The CDR3 sequence: CASRRQGMNTEAFF. The chain combines TRBV28 with TRBJ1-1; absent DNA, TCRdb's TRBD1 call cannot be checked. The CDR3 covers 14 residues. Looked up from germline, CDR1 is MDHEN and CDR2 is SYDVKM.

This chain links TRBV6-5 with TRBJ2-5; the D call from TCRdb, TRBD1, cannot be confirmed without DNA. The CDR3 has 15 residues. The germline V gene has CDR1 MNHEY and CDR2 SVGAGI. The CDR3 sequence: CASSYSGGLQETQYF.

This chain joins TRBV20-1 and TRBJ1-1; TCRdb returns TRBD1, unconfirmable since there is no DNA. From germline, CDR1 is DFQATT and CDR2 SNEGSKA (reference sequence). This CDR3 is built from 19 residues. The CDR3 reads CSARGVFGTGKNANTEAFF.

The chain links TRBV7-9 to TRBJ2-7. Germline-derived CDR1 and CDR2 are SEHNR and FQNEAQ (reference sequence). This CDR3 region has 14 residues. The CDR3 sequence: CASSLASQAYEQYF.

The chain links TRBV6-2 or TRBV6-3 to TRBJ1-2. The CDR3 contains 18 residues. The V gene's germline CDR1 is MNHEY and CDR2 SVGEGT. The CDR3 reads CASSFKELRTLPNYGYTF.

V usage is TRBV7-9 and J usage is TRBJ1-4. The CDR3 is made up of 11 amino acids. Germline lookup yields CDR1 SEHNR and CDR2 FQNEAQ (reference sequence). The CDR3 sequence: CASSYNEKLFF.

This chain uses TRBV4-2 with TRBJ2-6; TCRdb reports TRBD2, a call that lacks DNA to check it against. Germline assignment: CDR1 LGHNA and CDR2 YNFKEQ. The CDR3 covers 21 residues. The chain's CDR3 is CASSQEVVIGRGSSGANVLTF.

This chain connects TRBV20-1 to TRBJ1-6. The CDR3 has 11 amino acids. Germline V CDR1 and CDR2: DFQATT, SNEGSKA (reference sequence). CDR3 in amino acids: CSARGNSPLHF.

The V gene is TRBV12-3 or TRBV12-4, the J gene TRBJ2-1; the TCRdb D gene call, TRBD2, has no DNA to confirm it. This CDR3 is 16 amino acids long. CDR3 residues: CASSGLSSGSYNEQFF.

The J gene is TRBJ2-1, the V gene TRBV6-4. The CDR3 has 16 amino acids. CDR1 is MRHNA, CDR2 SNTAGT, per germline. The CDR3 protein is CASSGKDASSYNEQFF.